Described below is a single T cell receptor beta chain sequence and its context. Its recognized antigen is unknown. No base-level quality is on record; no much larger clone is a single base apart. The sample is drawn from a study of shared clonotypes between healthy human individuals (dated by TCRdb to about 2020). Broadly, across the study: The cohort comprised a couple of women and three men aged 18 to 49 years. For each donor, CD4 naive and CD4 memory were each given three plates, CD8 naive was given two plates, and CD8 memory was given one plate. To estimate repertoire size and how much clonotype sharing occurs between individuals, the study deeply sequenced the blood TCR repertoires of several healthy adults. Libraries were prepared and TCR repertoires were sequenced by different laboratories using diverse techniques, in order to increase sequencing depth and limit assay-specific biases. Per donor, leukapheresis produced somewhere between about 0.8 and 9 billion PBMCs. Study-wide conclusions, independent of this receptor: Pairwise subsampling indicated that sequencing depth was expected to affect the degree of clonotype sharing among donors. The small number of donors limited the genetic and exposure-history diversity represented. Incomplete sequencing was indicated by rarefaction of sorted-subset datasets, despite the large sequencing depth. Only blood was sampled, and tissue TCR repertoires likely differ from those in blood. Compared with non-shared clonotypes, clonotypes shared by all four sorted-subset donors had higher generation probabilities. Naive subsets generally had larger estimated clonotype richness than memory subsets did. Across a few donors, around 5% of naive CD4, roughly 3.3% of naive CD8, around 2.5% of memory CD4, and about 0.44% of memory CD8 clonotypes were shared.

For the CD8 naive samples, CD45RO-negative cells were positively selected for CCR7, yielding a CD45RA+CCR7+ population from which TemRA cells were excluded. Healthy HIV-negative adults with no recently reported acute infections or vaccinations were included as donors. Every donor was a Caucasian adult living in Nashville, Tennessee, USA. After blood collection by leukapheresis, PBMCs were isolated using Ficoll-Histopaque density gradient centrifugation and then cryopreserved in the vapor phase of liquid nitrogen. Analytical flow cytometry was used to check the purity and quantity of every magnetically sorted T cell population. Each sorted fraction had its genomic DNA isolated and then quantified by UV absorbance on a Nanodrop 2000c. TCR CDR3 regions were amplified from genomic DNA by multiplex PCR using the deep immunoSEQ assay. Extracted genomic DNA from each cell subset was distributed evenly across all wells of several immunoSEQ 96-well plates, and each plate was treated as a replicate. Each replicate PCR for sorted subsets received roughly 0.2 ug genomic DNA, equal to about 30,000 T cell genomes. The purified libraries were quantified using a Qubit 3.0 fluorometer, sized with a Bioanalyzer 2100, and then quantified again using the KAPA Library Quantification kit. Every immunoSEQ 96-well plate was sequenced on a dedicated single-read 150-cycle Illumina NextSeq 550 flow cell. The study's processing was this. Because only junctional sequences without quality scores were contained in the immunoSEQ output, filtering matching that applied to full-length reads could not be performed. To assign V/J genes and CDR3, sequences were annotated against IMGT germline references using PyIR, a Python wrapper for IgBLAST v1.9. Reads with weak V/J assignments (E-value above 1e-6), missing CDR3, stop codons, out-of-frame junctions, or ambiguous translated residues were removed. V3J clonotypes were defined as sequences sharing the same inferred V gene, J gene, and CDR3 amino acid sequence. Percentage overlap between repertoires was computed as shared unique clonotypes divided by the size of the smaller repertoire. RTK rarefaction, the Chao1 estimator, and Recon v2.1 estimates of unobserved clonotypes were used to assess repertoire richness. For all TCRbeta clonotypes obtained by the gDNA method from a few donors, generation probabilities were computed with OLGA. Imported from immuneACCESS, the table was reduced by TCRdb to in-frame sequences with V and J called. These copies leave out some clones; in studies compared against another copy, an unresolved V gene accounts for under half, and the cause of the remainder is not known. That table is the source of V, J and clone size, and D and trimming were worked out from the DNA. This sample comprises 2 million to 2.5 million clones, about 93% of them detected only once. Of the sample, more than 1.5% is held by the ten largest clones.

Ends trimmed: V by 0 bases, J by 2 bases; bases unmatched to a gene: 3. CDR1 and CDR2 are read off the germline V gene as SGHVS and FQNEAQ. Reading from cysteine to phenylalanine, the CDR3 counts 16 amino acids. The read is trimmed to its CDR3 DNA, 48 bases read in frame from base 1. Sequencing input: naive CD8+ T cells from PBMCs. What this sample's cell subset or site label stands for: CD45RA+CCR7+. Rearrangement joined TRBV7-8 to TRBJ2-7, and TRBD2 matches 11 of the central bases. The sequence was obtained from a man younger than 30 in good health. Some clones in this sample may be carry-over from other donors' samples. This receptor carries the CDR3 CASSLAGLAATYEQYF. At the DNA level, the sequence is TGTGCCAGCAGCTTAGCGGGACTAGCGGCCACCTACGAGCAGTACTTC.